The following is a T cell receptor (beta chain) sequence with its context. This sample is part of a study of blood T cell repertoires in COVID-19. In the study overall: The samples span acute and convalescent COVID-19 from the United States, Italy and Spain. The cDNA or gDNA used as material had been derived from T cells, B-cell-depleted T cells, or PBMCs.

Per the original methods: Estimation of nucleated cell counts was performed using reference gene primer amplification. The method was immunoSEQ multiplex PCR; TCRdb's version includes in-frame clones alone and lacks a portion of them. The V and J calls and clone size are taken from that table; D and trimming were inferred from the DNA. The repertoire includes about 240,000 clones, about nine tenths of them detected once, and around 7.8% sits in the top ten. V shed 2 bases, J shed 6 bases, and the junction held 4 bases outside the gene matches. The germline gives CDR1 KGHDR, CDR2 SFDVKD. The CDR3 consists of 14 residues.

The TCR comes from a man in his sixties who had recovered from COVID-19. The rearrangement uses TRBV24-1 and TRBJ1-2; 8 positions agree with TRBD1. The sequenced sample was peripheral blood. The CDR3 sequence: CATSDSGTGHGYTF. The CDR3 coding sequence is TGTGCCACCAGTGATTCCGGGACAGGTCATGGCTACACCTTC.